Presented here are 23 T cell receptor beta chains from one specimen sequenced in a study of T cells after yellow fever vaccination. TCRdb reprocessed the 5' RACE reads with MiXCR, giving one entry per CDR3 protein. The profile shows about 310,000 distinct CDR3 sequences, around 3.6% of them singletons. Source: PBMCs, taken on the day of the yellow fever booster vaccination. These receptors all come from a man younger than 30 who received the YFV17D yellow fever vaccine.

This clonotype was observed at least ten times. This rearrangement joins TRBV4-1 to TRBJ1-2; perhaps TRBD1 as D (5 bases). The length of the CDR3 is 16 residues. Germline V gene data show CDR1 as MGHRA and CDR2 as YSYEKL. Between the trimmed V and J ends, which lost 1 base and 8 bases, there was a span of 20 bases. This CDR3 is CASSQGLQEGTYGYTF. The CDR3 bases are TGCGCCAGCAGCCAAGGGTTGCAGGAAGGGACTTACGGCTACACCTTC.

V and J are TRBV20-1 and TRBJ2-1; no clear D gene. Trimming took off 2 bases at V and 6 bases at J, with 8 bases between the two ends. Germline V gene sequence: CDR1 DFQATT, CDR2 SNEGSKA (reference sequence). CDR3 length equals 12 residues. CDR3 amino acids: CSARSGVNEQFF. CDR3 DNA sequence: TGCAGTGCTAGATCTGGGGTCAATGAGCAGTTCTTC.

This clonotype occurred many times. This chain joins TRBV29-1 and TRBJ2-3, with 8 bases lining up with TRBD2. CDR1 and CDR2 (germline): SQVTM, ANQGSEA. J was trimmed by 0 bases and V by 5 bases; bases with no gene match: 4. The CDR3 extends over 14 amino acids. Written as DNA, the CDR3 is TGCAGCGTTACGACTAGCGCGAGCACAGATACGCAGTATTTT. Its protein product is CSVTTSASTDTQYF.

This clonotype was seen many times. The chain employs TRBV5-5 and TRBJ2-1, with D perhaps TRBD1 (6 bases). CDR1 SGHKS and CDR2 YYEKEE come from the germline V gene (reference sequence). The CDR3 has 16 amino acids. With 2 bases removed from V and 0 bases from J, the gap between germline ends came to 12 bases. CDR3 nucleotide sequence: TGTGCCAGCAGCTTAACAGGGCTTAGCTCCTACAATGAGCAGTTCTTC. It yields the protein CASSLTGLSSYNEQFF.

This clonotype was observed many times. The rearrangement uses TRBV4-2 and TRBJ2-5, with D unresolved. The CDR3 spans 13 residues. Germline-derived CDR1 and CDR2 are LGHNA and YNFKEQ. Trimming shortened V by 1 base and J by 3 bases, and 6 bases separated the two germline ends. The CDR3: CASSQVPEETQYF. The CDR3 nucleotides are TGTGCCAGCAGCCAAGTTCCCGAAGAGACCCAGTACTTC.

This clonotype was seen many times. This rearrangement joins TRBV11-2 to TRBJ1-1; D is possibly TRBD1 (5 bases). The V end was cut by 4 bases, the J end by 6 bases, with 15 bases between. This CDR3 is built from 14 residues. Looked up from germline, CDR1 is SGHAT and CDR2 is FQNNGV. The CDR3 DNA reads TGTGCCAGCAGCTCCCTGAGAGAGGGGCCTGAAGCTTTCTTT. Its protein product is CASSSLREGPEAFF.

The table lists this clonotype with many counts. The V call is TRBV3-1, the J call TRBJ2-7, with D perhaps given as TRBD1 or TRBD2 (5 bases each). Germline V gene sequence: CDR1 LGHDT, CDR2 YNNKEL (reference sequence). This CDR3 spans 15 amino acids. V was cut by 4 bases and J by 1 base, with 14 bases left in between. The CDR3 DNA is TGTGCCAGCAGCCCGAATACCGGGACGTCCTACGAGCAGTACTTC. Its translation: CASSPNTGTSYEQYF.

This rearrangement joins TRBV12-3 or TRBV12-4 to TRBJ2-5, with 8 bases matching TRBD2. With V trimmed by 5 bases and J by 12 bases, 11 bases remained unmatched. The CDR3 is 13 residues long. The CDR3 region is CASSPGGMGFKYF. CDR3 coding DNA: TGTGCCAGCAGTCCGGGGGGGATGGGCTTCAAGTACTTC.

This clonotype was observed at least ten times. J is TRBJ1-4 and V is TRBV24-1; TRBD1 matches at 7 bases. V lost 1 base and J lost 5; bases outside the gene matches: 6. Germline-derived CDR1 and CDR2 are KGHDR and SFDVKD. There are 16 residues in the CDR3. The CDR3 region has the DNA TGTGCCACCAGTGATTTCCGGACAGGTACAAATGAAAAACTGTTTTTT. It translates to CATSDFRTGTNEKLFF.

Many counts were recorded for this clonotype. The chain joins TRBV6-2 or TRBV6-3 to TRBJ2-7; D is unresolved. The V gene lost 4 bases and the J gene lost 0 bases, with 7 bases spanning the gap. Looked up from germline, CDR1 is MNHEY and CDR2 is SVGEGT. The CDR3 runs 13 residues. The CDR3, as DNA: TGTGCCAGCAGTTTTGGAAGCTCCTACGAGCAGTACGTC. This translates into CASSFGSSYEQYV.

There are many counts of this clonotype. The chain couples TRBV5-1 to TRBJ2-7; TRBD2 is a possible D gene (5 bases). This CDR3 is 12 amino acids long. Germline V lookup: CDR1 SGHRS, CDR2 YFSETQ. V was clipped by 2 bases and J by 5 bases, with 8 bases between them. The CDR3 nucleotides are TGCGCCAGCAGCTTACGGGGAGACGAGCAGTACTTC. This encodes CASSLRGDEQYF.

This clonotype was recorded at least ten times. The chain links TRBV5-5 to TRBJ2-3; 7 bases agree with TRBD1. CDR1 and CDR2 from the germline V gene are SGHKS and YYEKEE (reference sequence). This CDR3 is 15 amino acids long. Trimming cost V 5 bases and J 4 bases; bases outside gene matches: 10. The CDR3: CASRTGAQVSDTQYF. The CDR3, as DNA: TGTGCCAGCAGAACAGGGGCTCAGGTTTCAGATACGCAGTATTTT.

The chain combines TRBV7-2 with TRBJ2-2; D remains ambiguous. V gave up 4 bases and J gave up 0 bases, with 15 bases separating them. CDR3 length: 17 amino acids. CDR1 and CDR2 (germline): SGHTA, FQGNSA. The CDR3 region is CASSSPNSGANTGELFF. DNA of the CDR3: TGTGCCAGCAGCTCTCCCAATAGTGGAGCGAACACCGGGGAGCTGTTTTTT.

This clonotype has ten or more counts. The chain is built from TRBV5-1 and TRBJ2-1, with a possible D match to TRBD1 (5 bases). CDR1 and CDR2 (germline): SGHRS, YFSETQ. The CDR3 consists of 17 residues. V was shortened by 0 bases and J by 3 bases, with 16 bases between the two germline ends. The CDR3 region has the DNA TGCGCCAGCAGCTTGGTAGGTCGGCAGGGCCTCTACAATGAGCAGTTCTTC. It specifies CASSLVGRQGLYNEQFF.

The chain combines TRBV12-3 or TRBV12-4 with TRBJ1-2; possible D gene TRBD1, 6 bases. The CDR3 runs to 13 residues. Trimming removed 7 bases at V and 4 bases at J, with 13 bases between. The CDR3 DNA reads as TGTGCCAGCACTTTGACAGGCCCCTATGGCTACACCTTC. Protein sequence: CASTLTGPYGYTF.

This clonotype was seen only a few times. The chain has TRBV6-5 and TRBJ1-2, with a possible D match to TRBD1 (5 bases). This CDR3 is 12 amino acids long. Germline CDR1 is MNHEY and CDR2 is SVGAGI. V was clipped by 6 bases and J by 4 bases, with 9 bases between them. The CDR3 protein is CASRNGAYGYTF. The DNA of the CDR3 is TGTGCCAGCAGAAACGGGGCCTATGGCTACACCTTC.

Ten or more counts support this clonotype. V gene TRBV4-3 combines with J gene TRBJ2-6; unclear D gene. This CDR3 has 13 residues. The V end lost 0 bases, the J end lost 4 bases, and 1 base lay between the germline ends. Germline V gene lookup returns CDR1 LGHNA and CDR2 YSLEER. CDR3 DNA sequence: TGCGCCAGCAGCCAAGAAGGGGCCAACGTCCTGACTTTC. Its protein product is CASSQEGANVLTF.

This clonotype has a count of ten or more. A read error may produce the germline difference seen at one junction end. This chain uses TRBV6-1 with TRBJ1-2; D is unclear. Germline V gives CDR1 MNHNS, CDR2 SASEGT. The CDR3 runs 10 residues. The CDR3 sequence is CASSEPGPVF. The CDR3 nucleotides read TGTGCCAGCAGTGAACCGGGCCCGGTCTTC.

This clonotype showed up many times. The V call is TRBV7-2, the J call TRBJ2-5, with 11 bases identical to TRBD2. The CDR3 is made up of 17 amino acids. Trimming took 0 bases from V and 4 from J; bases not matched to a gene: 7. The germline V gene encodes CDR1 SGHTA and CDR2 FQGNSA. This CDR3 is CASSLARLTSGGETQYF. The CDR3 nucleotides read TGTGCCAGCAGCTTAGCGCGGTTAACTAGCGGGGGAGAGACCCAGTACTTC.

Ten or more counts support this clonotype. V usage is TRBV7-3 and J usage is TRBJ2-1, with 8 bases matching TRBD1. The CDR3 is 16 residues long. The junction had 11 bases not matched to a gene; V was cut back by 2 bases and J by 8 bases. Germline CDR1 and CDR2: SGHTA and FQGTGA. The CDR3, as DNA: TGTGCCAGCAGCTTAGGCCCCTACTCAGGGGGCGATGAGCAGTTCTTC. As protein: CASSLGPYSGGDEQFF.

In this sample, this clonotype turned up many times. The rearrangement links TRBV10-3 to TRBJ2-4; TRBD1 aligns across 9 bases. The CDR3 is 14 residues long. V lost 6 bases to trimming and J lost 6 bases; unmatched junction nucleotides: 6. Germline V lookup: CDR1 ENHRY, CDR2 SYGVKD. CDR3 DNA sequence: TGTGCCATCAGCACGACAGGGGGGGGAAACATTCAGTACTTC. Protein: CAISTTGGGNIQYF.

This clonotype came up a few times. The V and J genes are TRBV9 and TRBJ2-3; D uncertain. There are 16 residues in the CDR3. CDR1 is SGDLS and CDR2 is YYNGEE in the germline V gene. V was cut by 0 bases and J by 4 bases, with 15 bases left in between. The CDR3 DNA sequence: TGTGCCAGCAGCGTAGACCAGCTCGGTTTCCCAGATACGCAGTATTTT. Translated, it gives CASSVDQLGFPDTQYF.

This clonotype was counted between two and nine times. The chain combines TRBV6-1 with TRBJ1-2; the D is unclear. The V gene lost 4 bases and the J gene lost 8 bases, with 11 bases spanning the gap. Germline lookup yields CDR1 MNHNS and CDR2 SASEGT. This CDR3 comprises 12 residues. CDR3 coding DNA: TGTGCCAGCAGTGCTACAGCCGAGGGCTACACCTTC. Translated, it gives CASSATAEGYTF.